This T cell receptor beta chain was captured in a study of CD8+CD57+ T cells in acquired aplastic anemia. Study overall: Average DNA yield from sorted CD4+ and CD8+ cells was around 3.2 ug.

The template used for profiling TCR beta VDJ and CDR3 was genomic DNA. TCRdb re-analysed the reads in MiXCR, keeping a single row per CDR3 protein. The sample consists of under 200,000 distinct CDR3 sequences, roughly two thirds of them appearing once. Findings and limits, study-wide: Levels of CD8+ Simpson's diversity were not significantly distinct in patients versus controls.

This clonotype was observed a few times. Its target is unknown. V was trimmed by 2 bases and J by 2 bases, leaving 13 bases between them. The CDR3 totals 17 residues. From germline, CDR1 is MRHNA and CDR2 SNTAGT. Patients selected for sequencing had displayed CD8+CD57+ cell expansion by flow cytometry. The diagnosis in all patients was severe acquired aplastic anemia. The sequence was collected from a human donor with aplastic anemia. The sequenced sample was sorted CD4+, CD8+, or CD8+CD57+ T cells (not recorded which) from PBMCs. This chain connects TRBV6-4 to TRBJ2-6; TRBD2 might be the D (5 bases). CDR3 loop: CASSDLAGGTGANVLTF. The CDR3 DNA reads as TGTGCCAGCAGTGACCTGGCGGGTGGCACTGGGGCCAACGTCCTGACTTTC.